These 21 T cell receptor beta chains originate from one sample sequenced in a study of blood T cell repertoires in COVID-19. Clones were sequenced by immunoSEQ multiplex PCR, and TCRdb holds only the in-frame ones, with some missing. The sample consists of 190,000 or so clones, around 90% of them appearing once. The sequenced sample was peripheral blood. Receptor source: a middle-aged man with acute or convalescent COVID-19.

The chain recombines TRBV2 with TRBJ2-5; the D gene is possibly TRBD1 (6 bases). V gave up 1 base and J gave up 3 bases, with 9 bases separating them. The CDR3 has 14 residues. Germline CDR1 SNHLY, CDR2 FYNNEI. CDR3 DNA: TGTGCCAGCAGTGAAGATGCAGGGGAAGAGACCCAGTACTTC. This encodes CASSEDAGEETQYF. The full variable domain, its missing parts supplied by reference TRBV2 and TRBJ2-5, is EPEVTQTPSHQVTQMGQEVILRCVPISNHLYFYWYRQILGQKVEFLVSFYNNEISEKSEIFDDQFSVERPDGSNFTLKIRSTKLEDSAMYFCASSEDAGEETQYFGPGTRLLVL.

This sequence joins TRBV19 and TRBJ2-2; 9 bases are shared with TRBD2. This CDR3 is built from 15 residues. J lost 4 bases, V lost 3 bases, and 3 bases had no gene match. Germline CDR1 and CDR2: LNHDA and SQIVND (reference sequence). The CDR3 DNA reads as TGTGCCAGTAGTATCAGCGGGGGGCCCACCGGGGAGCTGTTTTTT. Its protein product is CASSISGGPTGELFF.

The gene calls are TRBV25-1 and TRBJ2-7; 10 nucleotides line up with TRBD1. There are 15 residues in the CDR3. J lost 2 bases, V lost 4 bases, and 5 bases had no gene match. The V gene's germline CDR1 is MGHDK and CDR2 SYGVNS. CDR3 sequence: CASSVMGQGTYEQYF. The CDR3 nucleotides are TGTGCCAGCAGTGTCATGGGACAGGGGACCTACGAGCAGTACTTC.

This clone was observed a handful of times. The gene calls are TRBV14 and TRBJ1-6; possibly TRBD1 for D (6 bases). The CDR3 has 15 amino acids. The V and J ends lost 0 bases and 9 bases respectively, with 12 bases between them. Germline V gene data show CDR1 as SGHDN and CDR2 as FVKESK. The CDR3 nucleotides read TGTGCCAGCAGCCAAGAGCAGGGGTTCGGTTCACCCCTCCACTTT. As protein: CASSQEQGFGSPLHF.

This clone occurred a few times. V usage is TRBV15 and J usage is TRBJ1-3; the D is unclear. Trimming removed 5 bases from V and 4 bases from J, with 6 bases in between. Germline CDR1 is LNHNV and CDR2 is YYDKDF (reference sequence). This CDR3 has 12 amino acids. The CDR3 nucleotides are TGTGCCACCAGCCCCTTCGGAAACACCATATATTTT. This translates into CATSPFGNTIYF. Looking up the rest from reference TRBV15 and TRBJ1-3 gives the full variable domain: DAMVIQNPRYQVTQFGKPVTLSCSQTLNHNVMYWYQQKSSQAPKLLFHYYDKDFNNEADTPDNFQSRRPNTSFCFLDIRSPGLGDTAMYLCATSPFGNTIYFGEGSWLTVV.

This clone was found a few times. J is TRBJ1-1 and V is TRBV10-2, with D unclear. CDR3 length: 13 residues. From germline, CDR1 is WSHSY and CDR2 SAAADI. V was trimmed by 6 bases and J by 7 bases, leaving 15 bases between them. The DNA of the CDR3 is TGCGCCAGCAGGGCCACTAGGACGGATGAAGCTTTCTTT. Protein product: CASRATRTDEAFF.

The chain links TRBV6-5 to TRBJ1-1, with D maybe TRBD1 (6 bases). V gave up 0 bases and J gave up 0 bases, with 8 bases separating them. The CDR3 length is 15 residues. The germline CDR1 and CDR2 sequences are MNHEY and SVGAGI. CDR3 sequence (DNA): TGTGCCAGCAGTTACTCATGGGGGCTGAACACTGAAGCTTTCTTT. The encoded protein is CASSYSWGLNTEAFF.

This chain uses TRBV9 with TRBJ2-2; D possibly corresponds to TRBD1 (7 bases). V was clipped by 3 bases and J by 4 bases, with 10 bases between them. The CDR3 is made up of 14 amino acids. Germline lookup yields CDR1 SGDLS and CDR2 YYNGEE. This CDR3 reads CASSAGGSTGELFF. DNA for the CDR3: TGTGCCAGCAGCGCAGGGGGGTCCACCGGGGAGCTGTTTTTT.

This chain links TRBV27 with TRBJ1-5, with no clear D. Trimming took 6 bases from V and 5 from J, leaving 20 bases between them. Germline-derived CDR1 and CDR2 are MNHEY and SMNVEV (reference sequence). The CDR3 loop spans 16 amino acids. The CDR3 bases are TGTGCCAGCAGCTTTTCAAGCGGGGTTAGATATCAGCCCCAGCATTTT. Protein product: CASSFSSGVRYQPQHF.

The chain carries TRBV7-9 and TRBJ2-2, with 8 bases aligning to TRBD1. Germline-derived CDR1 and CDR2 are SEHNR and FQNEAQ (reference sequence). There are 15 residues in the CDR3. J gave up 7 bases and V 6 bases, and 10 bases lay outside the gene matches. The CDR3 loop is CASSSRQGHSGELFF. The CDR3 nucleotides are TGTGCCAGCAGTTCTCGACAGGGGCACAGCGGGGAGCTGTTTTTT.

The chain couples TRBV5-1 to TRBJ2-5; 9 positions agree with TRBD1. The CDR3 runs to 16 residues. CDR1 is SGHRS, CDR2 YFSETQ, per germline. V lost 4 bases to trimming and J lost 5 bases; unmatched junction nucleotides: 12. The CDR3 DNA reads TGCGCCAGCAGCCTACTGGGACAGGGTATGACGGAGACCCAGTACTTC. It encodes CASSLLGQGMTETQYF.

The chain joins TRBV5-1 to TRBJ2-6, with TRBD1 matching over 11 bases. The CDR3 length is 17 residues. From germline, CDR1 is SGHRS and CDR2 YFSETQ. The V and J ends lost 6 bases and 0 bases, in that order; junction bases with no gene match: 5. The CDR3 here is CASNIGTGGSGANVLTF. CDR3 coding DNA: TGCGCCAGCAACATTGGGACAGGGGGCTCTGGGGCCAACGTCCTGACTTTC.

The CDR3 DNA follows: TGTGCCAGCAGCGTAGCGGGGACACCAAACTACGAGCAGTACTTC. This sequence encodes CASSVAGTPNYEQYF. This sequence joins TRBV9 and TRBJ2-7; perhaps TRBD1 as D (6 bases). Germline V gene data show CDR1 as SGDLS and CDR2 as YYNGEE. The CDR3 runs to 15 residues. The V end lost 0 bases, the J end lost 3 bases, and 13 bases lay between the germline ends.

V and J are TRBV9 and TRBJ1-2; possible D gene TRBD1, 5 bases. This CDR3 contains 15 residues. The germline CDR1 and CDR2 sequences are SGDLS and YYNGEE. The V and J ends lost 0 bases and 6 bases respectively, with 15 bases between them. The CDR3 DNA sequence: TGTGCCAGCAGCGTAGGGGGACTCCACCGCAATGGCTACACCTTC. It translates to CASSVGGLHRNGYTF. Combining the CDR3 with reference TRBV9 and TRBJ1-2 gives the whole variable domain DSGVTQTPKHLITATGQRVTLRCSPRSGDLSVYWYQQSLDQGLQFLIQYYNGEERAKGNILERFSAQQFPDLHSELNLSSLELGDSALYFCASSVGGLHRNGYTFGSGTRLTVV.

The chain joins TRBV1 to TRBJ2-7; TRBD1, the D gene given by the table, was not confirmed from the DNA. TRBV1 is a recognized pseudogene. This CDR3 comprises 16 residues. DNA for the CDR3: TGCACCAGCAACCTCGACCAACAGGGGCGGTCCTACGAGCAGTACTTC. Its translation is CTSNLDQQGRSYEQYF.

CDR3 residues: CASSQVRGAAIDGYTF. CDR3 nucleotide sequence: TGTGCCAGCAGCCAAGTGCGGGGCGCGGCAATCGATGGCTACACCTTC. The chain couples TRBV14 to TRBJ1-2, with D perhaps matching TRBD1 (5 bases). Germline CDR1 reads SGHDN; CDR2 reads FVKESK. Trimming stripped 1 base from V and 6 bases from J, with 18 bases between. The CDR3 loop spans 16 amino acids.

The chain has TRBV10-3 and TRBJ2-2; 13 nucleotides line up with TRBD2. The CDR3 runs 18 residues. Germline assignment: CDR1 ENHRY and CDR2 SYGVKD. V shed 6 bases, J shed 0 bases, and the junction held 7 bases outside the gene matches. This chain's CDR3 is CAISPGLAGTTNTGELFF. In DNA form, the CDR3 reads TGTGCCATCAGCCCGGGACTAGCGGGGACTACGAACACCGGGGAGCTGTTTTTT.

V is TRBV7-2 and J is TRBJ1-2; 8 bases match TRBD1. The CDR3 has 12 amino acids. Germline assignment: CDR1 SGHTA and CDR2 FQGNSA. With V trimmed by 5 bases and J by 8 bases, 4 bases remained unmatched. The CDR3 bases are TGTGCCAGCAGCACGACAGGGGAAGGCTACACCTTC. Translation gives CASSTTGEGYTF.

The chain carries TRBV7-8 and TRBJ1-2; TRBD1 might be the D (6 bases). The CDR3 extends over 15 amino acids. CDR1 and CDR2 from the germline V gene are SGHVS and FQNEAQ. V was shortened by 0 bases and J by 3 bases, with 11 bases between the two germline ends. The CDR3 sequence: CASSLASQGDYGYTF. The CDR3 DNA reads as TGTGCCAGCAGCTTAGCCTCACAGGGTGACTATGGCTACACCTTC.

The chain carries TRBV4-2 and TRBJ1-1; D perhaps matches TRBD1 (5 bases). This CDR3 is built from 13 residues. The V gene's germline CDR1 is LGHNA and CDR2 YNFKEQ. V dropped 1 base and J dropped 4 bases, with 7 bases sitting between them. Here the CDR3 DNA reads TGTGCCAGCAGCCAAGGCCAGGGCACTGAAGCTTTCTTT. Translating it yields CASSQGQGTEAFF.

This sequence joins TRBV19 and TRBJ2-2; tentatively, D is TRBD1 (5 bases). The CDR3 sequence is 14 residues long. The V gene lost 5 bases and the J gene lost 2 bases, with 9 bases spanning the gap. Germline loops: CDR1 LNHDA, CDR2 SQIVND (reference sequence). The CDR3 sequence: CASSWQGNTGELFF. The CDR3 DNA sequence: TGTGCCAGTAGTTGGCAGGGAAACACCGGGGAGCTGTTTTTT.